The present TCR beta chain was sequenced within a study of blood T cell repertoires in COVID-19. Whole-study context: Sites in the United States, Italy and Spain provided acute and convalescent COVID-19 samples. PBMCs, B-cell-depleted T cells, or T cells were the source of the cDNA or gDNA that made up the material.

How the authors handled the data: Amplified reference gene primers provided the basis for estimating nucleated cell counts. This table comes from immunoSEQ multiplex PCR, and its TCRdb copy is limited to in-frame clones, with some not included. V and J calls and clone size are as listed in that table; D and trimming were resolved from the DNA. The data show 130,000 or so clones, about 80% seen once. This clone was picked up a small number of times. The germline gives CDR1 SGHRS, CDR2 YFSETQ. The V and J ends lost 4 bases and 3 bases respectively, with 13 bases between them. This CDR3 contains 14 residues.

The sample was peripheral blood. The chain carries TRBV5-1 and TRBJ1-2; maybe TRBD1 (5 bases). The receptor was derived from an elderly woman with acute or convalescent COVID-19. As DNA, the CDR3 is TGCGCCAGCAGCAGCGGGGACCCCGACTATGGCTACACCTTC. Its translation is CASSSGDPDYGYTF.